This TCR beta chain was sequenced for a study of cytomegalovirus exposure and HLA in healthy donors. Overall study: An earlier analysis identified 120 million or so unique TCR beta sequences in about 200 million T cells.

Of note for this clone: Its target is unknown.

13 Jbeta primers and 60 Vbeta primers were used for the PCR. Source study methods: An analysis that came later counted 70 million to 100 million unique TCR beta chains, approximately 10 million shared. Produced via immunoSEQ multiplex PCR; TCRdb's table is partial and in-frame only. The DNA gave D and trimming, while V, J and clone size come from that table. The data hold some 150,000 clones, with approximately 80% observed a single time. Study-wide points: The productive fraction for most TCR beta V segments was about 87% or about 30% in an earlier analysis.

Sequencing was performed on PBMCs. This receptor was taken from a woman under 30 in good health and CMV-seronegative.

As DNA, the CDR3 is TGTGCCAGCAGCTTAGGAGAGAAAAGGAGCAAGACCCAGTACTTC. Translated: CASSLGEKRSKTQYF. V is TRBV7-9 and J is TRBJ2-5; D remains ambiguous. This CDR3 has 15 amino acids. CDR1 is SEHNR and CDR2 is FQNEAQ in the germline V gene (reference sequence). Trimming removed 1 base from V and 6 bases from J, with 15 bases in between.